One sample yielded the 22 T cell receptor beta chains listed below, sequenced in a study of lymphopenia after photon versus proton radiotherapy. Sequencing used immunoSEQ multiplex PCR; TCRdb keeps in-frame clones, though not all of them. Of approximately 45,000 clones in the sample, about 85% are singletons; the top ten hold 2.2%. The sequencing here drew on peripheral blood, taken from a patient treated with photon-based radiotherapy. All receptors derive from a man between 35 and 55 years old with gastric cancer.

This chain connects TRBV4-1 to TRBJ1-5; D is undetermined. The V end lost 0 bases, the J end lost 4 bases, and 10 bases lay between the germline ends. The CDR3 length is 15 residues. Germline CDR1 is MGHRA and CDR2 is YSYEKL. In DNA, the CDR3 is TGCGCCAGCAGCCAAGATCACCAGCCGAATCAGCCCCAGCATTTT. It specifies CASSQDHQPNQPQHF.

The V and J genes are TRBV2 and TRBJ2-3; D might be TRBD1 (7 bases). CDR1 SNHLY and CDR2 FYNNEI come from the germline V gene. This CDR3 is built from 15 residues. The germline V and J ends were trimmed by 4 bases and 2 bases, with 13 bases remaining between them. The CDR3 DNA reads TGTGCCAGCAGTGCCAGGGGGGATGCCACAGATACGCAGTATTTT. It yields the protein CASSARGDATDTQYF.

This chain uses TRBV5-5 with TRBJ2-2, with D perhaps TRBD2 (6 bases). Trimming stripped 0 bases from V and 3 bases from J, with 9 bases between. Germline lookup yields CDR1 SGHKS and CDR2 YYEKEE (reference sequence). The CDR3 length is 15 residues. The CDR3 nucleotides are TGTGCCAGCAGCTTGGCCGGGGGAGACACCGGGGAGCTGTTTTTT. As protein: CASSLAGGDTGELFF.

The genes are TRBV5-6 and TRBJ1-1, with 7 bases fitting TRBD1. Germline V gene data show CDR1 as SGHDT and CDR2 as YYEEEE. The CDR3 length is 13 residues. Trimming cost V 4 bases and J 11 bases; bases outside gene matches: 11. The CDR3 loop is CASSLGQVRAAFF. CDR3 nucleotide sequence: TGTGCCAGCAGCCTAGGACAGGTCAGAGCCGCTTTCTTT.

This clone was detected a few times. V and J are TRBV27 and TRBJ2-7; 7 nucleotides align to TRBD1. This CDR3 region has 15 residues. With 5 bases clipped from V and 2 bases from J, the junction kept 9 bases outside the gene matches. Germline assignment: CDR1 MNHEY and CDR2 SMNVEV (reference sequence). CDR3 residues: CASSQKGQIAYEQYF. For the CDR3, the DNA is TGTGCCAGCAGTCAAAAGGGACAGATAGCCTACGAGCAGTACTTC.

The rearrangement links TRBV18 to TRBJ1-1, with D tentatively TRBD1 (5 bases). Germline lookup yields CDR1 KGHSH and CDR2 LQKENI. V lost 2 bases, J lost 0 bases, and 13 bases lay in between. The CDR3 spans 16 residues. The CDR3 region is CASSPGREILNTEAFF. CDR3 nucleotides: TGTGCCAGCTCACCAGGCAGGGAGATTCTGAACACTGAAGCTTTCTTT.

This clone was counted only a few times. The chain uses TRBV9 and TRBJ1-5, with unresolved D. CDR3 size: 15 residues. Germline loops: CDR1 SGDLS, CDR2 YYNGEE. V lost 3 bases and J 0 bases, leaving 10 bases between the germline ends. The CDR3 bases are TGTGCCAGCAGCGAGGACGGATATAGCAATCAGCCCCAGCATTTT. Protein: CASSEDGYSNQPQHF.

The V gene is TRBV2, the J gene TRBJ1-5; D is undetermined. Trimming left V 5 bases short and J 3 bases short, with 8 bases between. CDR3 size: 13 residues. CDR1 is SNHLY and CDR2 is FYNNEI in the germline V gene. The CDR3 loop reads CASSIWSNQPQHF. The CDR3 DNA sequence: TGTGCCAGCAGTATTTGGTCCAATCAGCCCCAGCATTTT.

The J gene is TRBJ1-2, the V gene TRBV29-1; D remains ambiguous. V was trimmed by 3 bases and J by 7 bases, leaving 15 bases between them. Germline lookup yields CDR1 SQVTM and CDR2 ANQGSEA. The CDR3 is 13 amino acids. This chain's CDR3 is CSVERSQLPGYTF. In nucleotides, the CDR3 is TGCAGCGTTGAGAGGTCCCAACTCCCTGGCTACACCTTC. Looking up the rest from reference TRBV29-1 and TRBJ1-2 gives the full variable domain: SAVISQKPSRDICQRGTSLTIQCQVDSQVTMMFWYRQQPGQSLTLIATANQGSEATYESGFVIDKFPISRPNLTFSTLTVSNMSPEDSSIYLCSVERSQLPGYTFGSGTRLTVV.

The CDR3 DNA reads as TGTGCCAGCAGCGTCGATCTTGTTTCTGGAAACACCATATATTTT. It encodes CASSVDLVSGNTIYF. The chain carries TRBV9 and TRBJ1-3, with unresolved D. From germline, CDR1 is SGDLS and CDR2 YYNGEE. The CDR3 spans 15 residues. With 2 bases removed from V and 1 base from J, the gap between germline ends came to 10 bases.

The V gene is TRBV7-8, the J gene TRBJ1-4; weak D call: TRBD1 (5 bases). CDR1 is SGHVS, CDR2 FQNEAQ, per germline. V was shortened by 3 bases and J by 7 bases, with 18 bases between the two germline ends. The CDR3 loop spans 16 amino acids. The CDR3 loop is CASSFGVLGGAEKLFF. The DNA for the CDR3 is TGTGCCAGCAGCTTTGGGGTGTTAGGAGGGGCTGAAAAACTGTTTTTT.

The V and J genes are TRBV25-1 and TRBJ2-7; D might be TRBD2 (7 bases). CDR1 and CDR2 (germline): MGHDK, SYGVNS. This CDR3 is 14 amino acids long. V lost 7 bases, J lost 3 bases, and 16 bases lay in between. The DNA of the CDR3 is TGTGCCAGCACAAGGGACGGGGGGCTCTACGAGCAGTACTTC. Amino acids: CASTRDGGLYEQYF.

This chain uses TRBV18 with TRBJ1-2, with 12 positions matching TRBD1. The CDR3 length is 16 residues. V was pared by 4 bases and J by 0 bases, with 3 bases of the junction left unmatched. The germline CDR1 and CDR2 sequences are KGHSH and LQKENI. The CDR3 bases are TGTGCCAGCTCACTGGGACAGGGGGCTGCTAACTATGGCTACACCTTC. Amino acid sequence: CASSLGQGAANYGYTF.

The chain carries TRBV11-1 and TRBJ1-2; D remains ambiguous. This CDR3 is 15 amino acids long. Germline values: CDR1 SGHAT, CDR2 FQDESV (reference sequence). With 5 bases removed from V and 0 bases from J, the gap between germline ends came to 13 bases. CDR3 coding DNA: TGTGCCAGCAGCCCCCGCGCAGACCCTAACTATGGCTACACCTTC. Its protein product is CASSPRADPNYGYTF.

The J gene is TRBJ1-2, the V gene TRBV6-1; TRBD1 matches at 12 bases. Losses at the gene ends were 6 bases for V and 8 bases for J; bases not matched to a gene: 1. The CDR3 contains 12 residues. CDR1 MNHNS and CDR2 SASEGT come from the germline V gene. The CDR3 protein is CASRGTGGGYTF. CDR3 nucleotide sequence: TGTGCCAGCAGGGGGACAGGGGGCGGCTACACCTTC.

This clone appeared once. This chain connects TRBV7-2 to TRBJ2-1, with D unclear. Germline V gene sequence: CDR1 SGHTA, CDR2 FQGNSA. The germline V and J ends were trimmed by 1 base and 3 bases, with 7 bases remaining between them. There are 14 residues in the CDR3. CDR3 amino acids: CASSLGTVYNEQFF. In DNA form, the CDR3 reads TGTGCCAGCAGCTTAGGGACCGTCTACAATGAGCAGTTCTTC.

The chain combines TRBV11-2 with TRBJ2-7; D gene uncertain. CDR1 and CDR2 (germline): SGHAT, FQNNGV. V was trimmed by 1 base and J by 5 bases, leaving 12 bases between them. The CDR3 is 14 residues long. This chain's CDR3 is CASSLGGLSNEQYF. CDR3 in DNA: TGTGCCAGCAGCTTAGGGGGTCTAAGCAACGAGCAGTACTTC.

The chain employs TRBV9 and TRBJ1-1, with no clear D. The germline V gene encodes CDR1 SGDLS and CDR2 YYNGEE. V was trimmed by 4 bases and J by 5 bases, leaving 12 bases between them. CDR3 size: 13 residues. Here the CDR3 reads CASSSSWGTEAFF. The DNA of the CDR3 is TGTGCCAGCAGCTCCTCGTGGGGTACTGAAGCTTTCTTT.

The chain joins TRBV4-3 to TRBJ2-5; D is perhaps TRBD1 (5 bases). Trimming pared 0 bases from V and 4 bases from J, leaving 12 bases between. The CDR3 covers 15 residues. The germline CDR1 and CDR2 sequences are LGHNA and YSLEER. CDR3 sequence: CASSQDQGVLETQYF. In nucleotides, the CDR3 is TGCGCCAGCAGCCAAGATCAAGGGGTTTTAGAGACCCAGTACTTC.

This chain uses TRBV5-1 with TRBJ2-1, with D tentatively TRBD2 (5 bases). This CDR3 comprises 13 residues. Germline loops: CDR1 SGHRS, CDR2 YFSETQ. V lost 2 bases and J 7 bases, leaving 10 bases between the germline ends. For the CDR3, the DNA is TGCGCCAGCAGCTTCCTGACTACGAATGAGCAGTTCTTC. Translating gives CASSFLTTNEQFF.

V usage is TRBV5-1 and J usage is TRBJ2-4; D possibly corresponds to TRBD1 (6 bases). V dropped 4 bases and J dropped 3 bases, with 17 bases sitting between them. Per the germline V gene, CDR1 is SGHRS and CDR2 is YFSETQ. This CDR3 is built from 16 residues. In DNA, the CDR3 is TGCGCCAGCAGCGGGCAGGCAGGGGTTGGCAAAAACATTCAGTACTTC. It encodes CASSGQAGVGKNIQYF.

This clone was observed a few times. The chain couples TRBV6-1 to TRBJ2-7, with D unresolved. Germline-derived CDR1 and CDR2 are MNHNS and SASEGT. V lost 2 bases, J lost 6 bases, and 5 bases lay in between. The CDR3 length is 11 residues. The CDR3 loop is CASSEFGEQYF. In DNA, the CDR3 is TGTGCCAGCAGTGAATTCGGCGAGCAGTACTTC.